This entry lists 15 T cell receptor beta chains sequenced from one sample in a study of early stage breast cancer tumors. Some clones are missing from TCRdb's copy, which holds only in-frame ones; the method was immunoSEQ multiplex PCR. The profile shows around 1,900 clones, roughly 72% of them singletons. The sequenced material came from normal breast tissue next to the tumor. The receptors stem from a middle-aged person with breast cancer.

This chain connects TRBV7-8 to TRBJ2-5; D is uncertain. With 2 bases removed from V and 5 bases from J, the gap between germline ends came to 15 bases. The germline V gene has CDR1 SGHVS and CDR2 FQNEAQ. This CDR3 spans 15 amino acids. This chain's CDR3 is CASSLRQGFVETQYF. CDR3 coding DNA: TGTGCCAGCAGCTTAAGGCAAGGATTTGTGGAGACCCAGTACTTC.

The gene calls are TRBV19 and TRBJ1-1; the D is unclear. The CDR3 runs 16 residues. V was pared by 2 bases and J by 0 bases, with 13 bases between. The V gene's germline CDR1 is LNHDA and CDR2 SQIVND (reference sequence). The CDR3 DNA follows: TGTGCCAGTAGTATAAATGGGTTGGGATTGAACACTGAAGCTTTCTTT. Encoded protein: CASSINGLGLNTEAFF.

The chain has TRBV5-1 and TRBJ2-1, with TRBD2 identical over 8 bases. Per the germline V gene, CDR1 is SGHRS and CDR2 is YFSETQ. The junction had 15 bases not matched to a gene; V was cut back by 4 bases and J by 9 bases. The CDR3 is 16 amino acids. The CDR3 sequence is CASSDGTSQLGGEQFF. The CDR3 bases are TGCGCCAGCAGCGATGGGACTAGTCAATTAGGGGGTGAGCAGTTCTTC.

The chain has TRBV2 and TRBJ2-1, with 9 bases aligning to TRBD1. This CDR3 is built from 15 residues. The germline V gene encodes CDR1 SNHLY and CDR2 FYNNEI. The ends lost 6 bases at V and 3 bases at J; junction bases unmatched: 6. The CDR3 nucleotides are TGTGCCAGCAGGGTACAGGGGGCTCTCTACAATGAGCAGTTCTTC. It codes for CASRVQGALYNEQFF.

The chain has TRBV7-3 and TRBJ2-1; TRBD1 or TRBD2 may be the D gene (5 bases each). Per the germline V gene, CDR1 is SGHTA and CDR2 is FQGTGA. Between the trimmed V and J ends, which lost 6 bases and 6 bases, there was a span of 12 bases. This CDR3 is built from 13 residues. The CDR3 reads CASSSGASNEQFF. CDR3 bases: TGTGCCAGCAGTTCCGGGGCCTCCAATGAGCAGTTCTTC.

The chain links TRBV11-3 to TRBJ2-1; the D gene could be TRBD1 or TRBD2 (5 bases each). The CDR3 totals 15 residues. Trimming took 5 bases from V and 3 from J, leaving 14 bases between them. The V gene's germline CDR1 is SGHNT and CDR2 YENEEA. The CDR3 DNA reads TGTGCCAGCAGCCTCCAGGGACCCAACTACAATGAGCAGTTCTTC. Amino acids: CASSLQGPNYNEQFF.

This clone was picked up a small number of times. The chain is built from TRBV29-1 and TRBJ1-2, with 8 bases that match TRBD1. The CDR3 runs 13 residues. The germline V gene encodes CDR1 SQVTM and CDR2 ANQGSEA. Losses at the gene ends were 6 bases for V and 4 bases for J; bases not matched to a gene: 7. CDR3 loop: CSVSQGVVYGYTF. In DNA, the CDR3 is TGCAGCGTCTCACAGGGGGTGGTCTATGGCTACACCTTC.

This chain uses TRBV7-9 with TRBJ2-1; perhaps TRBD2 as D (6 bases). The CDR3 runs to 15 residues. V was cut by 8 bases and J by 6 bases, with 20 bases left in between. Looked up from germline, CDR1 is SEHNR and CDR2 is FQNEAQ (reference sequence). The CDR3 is CASSTVTGVFNEQFF. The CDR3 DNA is TGTGCCAGCTCGACCGTCACGGGAGTATTCAATGAGCAGTTCTTC.

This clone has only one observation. Here the CDR3 reads CASSHQGQMNTEAFF. CDR3 coding DNA: TGTGCCAGCAGTCACCAGGGACAGATGAACACTGAAGCTTTCTTT. The J gene is TRBJ1-1, the V gene TRBV2, with 7 bases fitting TRBD1. This CDR3 region has 15 residues. V shed 5 bases, J shed 0 bases, and the junction held 6 bases outside the gene matches. Germline V gene data show CDR1 as SNHLY and CDR2 as FYNNEI.

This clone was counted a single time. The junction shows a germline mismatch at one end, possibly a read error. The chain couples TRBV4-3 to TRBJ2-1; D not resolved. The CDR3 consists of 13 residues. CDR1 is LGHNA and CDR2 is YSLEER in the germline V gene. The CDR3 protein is CASSPYMGRAPVF. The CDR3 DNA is TGCGCCAGCAGCCCGTACATGGGCCGGGCCCCGGTCTTC.

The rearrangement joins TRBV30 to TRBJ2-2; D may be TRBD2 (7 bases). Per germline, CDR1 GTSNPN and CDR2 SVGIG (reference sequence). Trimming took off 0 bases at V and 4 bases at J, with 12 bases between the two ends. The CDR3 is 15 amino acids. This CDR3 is CAWSVRGEGTGELFF. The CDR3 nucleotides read TGTGCCTGGAGTGTAAGGGGGGAGGGCACCGGGGAGCTGTTTTTT.

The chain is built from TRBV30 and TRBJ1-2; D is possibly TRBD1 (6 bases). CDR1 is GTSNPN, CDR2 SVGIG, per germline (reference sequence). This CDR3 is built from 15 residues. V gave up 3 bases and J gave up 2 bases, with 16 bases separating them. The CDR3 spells CAWSPPGAENYGYTF. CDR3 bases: TGTGCCTGGAGCCCCCCAGGGGCAGAGAACTATGGCTACACCTTC.

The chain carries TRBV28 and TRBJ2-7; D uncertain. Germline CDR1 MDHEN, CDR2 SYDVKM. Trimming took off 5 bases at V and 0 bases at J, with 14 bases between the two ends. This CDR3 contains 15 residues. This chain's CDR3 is CASSPETASSYEQYF. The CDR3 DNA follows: TGTGCCAGCAGTCCTGAGACGGCCAGCTCCTACGAGCAGTACTTC.

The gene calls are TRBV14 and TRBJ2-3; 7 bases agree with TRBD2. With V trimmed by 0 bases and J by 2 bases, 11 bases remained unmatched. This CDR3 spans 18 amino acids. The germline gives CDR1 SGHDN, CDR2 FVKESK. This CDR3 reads CASSQDLRRGGHTDTQYF. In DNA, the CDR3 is TGTGCCAGCAGCCAAGATCTTCGGAGGGGAGGGCACACAGATACGCAGTATTTT. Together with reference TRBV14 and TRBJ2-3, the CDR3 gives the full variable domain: EAGVTQFPSHSVIEKGQTVTLRCDPISGHDNLYWYRRVMGKEIKFLLHFVKESKQDESGMPNNRFLAERTGGTYSTLKVQPAELEDSGVYFCASSQDLRRGGHTDTQYFGPGTRLTVL.

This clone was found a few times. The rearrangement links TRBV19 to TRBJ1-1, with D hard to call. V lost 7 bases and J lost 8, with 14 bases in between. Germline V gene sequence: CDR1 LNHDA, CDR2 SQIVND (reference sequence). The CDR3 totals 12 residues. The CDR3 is CASNFQVGEAFF. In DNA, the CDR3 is TGTGCCAGTAATTTTCAGGTGGGAGAAGCTTTCTTT.